Below, one T cell receptor beta chain is given with its context. The antigen is not known. The record originates from a study of cytomegalovirus exposure and HLA in healthy donors. Per the germline V gene, CDR1 is GTSNPN and CDR2 is SVGIG (reference sequence). The CDR3 totals 12 residues. Unmatched junction bases numbered 6, after V lost 7 bases and J lost 11 bases. Study-level results: There was a cluster of highly shared sequence variants that was likely a sequencing artifact.

The PCR was carried out with 60 Vbeta primers and 13 Jbeta primers. Libraries were prepared by immunoSEQ multiplex PCR; TCRdb keeps only in-frame clonotypes and omits some of them. The top ten clones hold about 5% of a sample with roughly 150,000 clones, roughly 70% of them seen once. Sequencing was performed on PBMCs. This chain joins TRBV30 and TRBJ1-6, with 9 bases aligning to TRBD1. This TCR derives from a woman under 30 in good health and CMV-seropositive. In nucleotides, the CDR3 is TGTGCCTCGGACAGGGGAGGAACACCCCTCCACTTT. The encoded protein is CASDRGGTPLHF.